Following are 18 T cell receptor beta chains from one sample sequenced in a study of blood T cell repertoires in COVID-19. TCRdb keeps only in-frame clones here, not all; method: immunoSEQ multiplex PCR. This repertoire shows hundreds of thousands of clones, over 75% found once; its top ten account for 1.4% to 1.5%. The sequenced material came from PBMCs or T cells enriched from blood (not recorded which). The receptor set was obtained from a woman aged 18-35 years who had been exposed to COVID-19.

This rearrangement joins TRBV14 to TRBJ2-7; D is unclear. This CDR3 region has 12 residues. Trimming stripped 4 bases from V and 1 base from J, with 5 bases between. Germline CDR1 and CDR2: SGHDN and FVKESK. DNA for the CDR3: TGTGCCAGCAGCCTAGCTTCCTACGAGCAGTACTTC. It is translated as CASSLASYEQYF.

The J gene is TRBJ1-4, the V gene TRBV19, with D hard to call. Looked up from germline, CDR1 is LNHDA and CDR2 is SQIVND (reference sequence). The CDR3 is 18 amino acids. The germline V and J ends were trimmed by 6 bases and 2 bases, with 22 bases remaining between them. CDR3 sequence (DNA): TGTGCCAGTAGAACTTACGACCTGGGAGGCGGGACTAATGAAAAACTGTTTTTT. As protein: CASRTYDLGGGTNEKLFF.

For the CDR3, the DNA is TGCGCCAGCAGCTCAGGGGTGGGAGATTCACCCCTCCACTTT. Protein sequence: CASSSGVGDSPLHF. The gene calls are TRBV5-1 and TRBJ1-6; D may be TRBD1 (6 bases). V was shortened by 3 bases and J by 8 bases, with 12 bases between the two germline ends. The CDR3 totals 14 residues. Germline-derived CDR1 and CDR2 are SGHRS and YFSETQ.

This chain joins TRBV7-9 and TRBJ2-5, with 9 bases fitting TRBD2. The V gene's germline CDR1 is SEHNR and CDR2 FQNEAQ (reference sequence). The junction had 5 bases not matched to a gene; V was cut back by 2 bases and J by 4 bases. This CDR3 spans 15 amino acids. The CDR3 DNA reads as TGTGCCAGCAGCTTAAGGCGGGGGGGCTCAGAGACCCAGTACTTC. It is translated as CASSLRRGGSETQYF.

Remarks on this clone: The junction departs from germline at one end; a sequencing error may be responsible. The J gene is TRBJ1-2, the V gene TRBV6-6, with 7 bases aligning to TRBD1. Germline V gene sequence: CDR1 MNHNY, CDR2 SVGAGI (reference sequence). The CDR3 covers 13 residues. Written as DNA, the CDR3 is TGTGCCAGCAGTGCCAGACAGGGCGGGTTGGCACCCTTC. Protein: CASSARQGGLAPF.

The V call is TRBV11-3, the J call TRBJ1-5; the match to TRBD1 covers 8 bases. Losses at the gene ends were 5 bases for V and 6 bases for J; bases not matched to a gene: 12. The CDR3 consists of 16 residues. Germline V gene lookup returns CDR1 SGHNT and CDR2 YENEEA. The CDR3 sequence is CASSHQDRAGGQPQHF. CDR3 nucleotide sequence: TGTGCCAGCAGCCACCAGGACAGGGCTGGAGGTCAGCCCCAGCATTTT. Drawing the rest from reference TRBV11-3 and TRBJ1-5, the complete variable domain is EAGVVQSPRYKIIEKKQPVAFWCNPISGHNTLYWYLQNLGQGPELLIRYENEEAVDDSQLPKDRFSAERLKGVDSTLKIQPAELGDSAVYLCASSHQDRAGGQPQHFGDGTRLSIL.

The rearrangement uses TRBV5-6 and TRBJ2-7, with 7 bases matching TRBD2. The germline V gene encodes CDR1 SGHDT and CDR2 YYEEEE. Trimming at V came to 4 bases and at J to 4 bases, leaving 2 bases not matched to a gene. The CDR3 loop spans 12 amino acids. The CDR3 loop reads CASSGLVYEQYF. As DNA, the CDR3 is TGTGCCAGCAGCGGACTAGTTTACGAGCAGTACTTC.

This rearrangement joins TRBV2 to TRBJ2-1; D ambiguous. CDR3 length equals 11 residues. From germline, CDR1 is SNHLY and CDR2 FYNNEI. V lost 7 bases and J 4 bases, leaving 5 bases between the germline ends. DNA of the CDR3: TGTGCCAGCACTTATTACAATGAGCAGTTCTTC. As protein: CASTYYNEQFF.

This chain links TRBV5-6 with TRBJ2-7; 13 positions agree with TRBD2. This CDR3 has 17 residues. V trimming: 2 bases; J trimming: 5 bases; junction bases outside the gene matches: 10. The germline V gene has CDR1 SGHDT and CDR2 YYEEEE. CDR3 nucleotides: TGTGCCAGCAGCTTTAGGACTAGCGGGAGTTTTCTTCACGAGCAGTACTTC. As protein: CASSFRTSGSFLHEQYF.

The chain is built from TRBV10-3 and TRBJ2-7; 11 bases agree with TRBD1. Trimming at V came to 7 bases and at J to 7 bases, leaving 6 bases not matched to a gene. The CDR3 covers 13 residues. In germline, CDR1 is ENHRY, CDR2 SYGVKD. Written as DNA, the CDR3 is TGTGCCATCAAGGCGGGACAGGGGGATGAGCAGTACTTC. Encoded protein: CAIKAGQGDEQYF.

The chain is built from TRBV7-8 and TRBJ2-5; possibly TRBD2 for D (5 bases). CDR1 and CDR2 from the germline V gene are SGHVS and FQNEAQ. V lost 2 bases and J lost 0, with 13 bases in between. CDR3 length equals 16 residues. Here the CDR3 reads CASSLLSVDYQETQYF. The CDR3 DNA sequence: TGTGCCAGCAGCTTACTTTCAGTGGACTACCAAGAGACCCAGTACTTC.

For the CDR3, the DNA is TGTGCCAGCAGCGTCGCTAGCGGGGGCCCCGGGGAGCTGTTTTTT. Translating it yields CASSVASGGPGELFF. This chain connects TRBV9 to TRBJ2-2, with TRBD2 identical over 10 bases. This CDR3 is 15 amino acids long. Germline values: CDR1 SGDLS, CDR2 YYNGEE. The V segment lost 2 bases and the J segment 6 bases; nucleotides outside the gene matches: 4.

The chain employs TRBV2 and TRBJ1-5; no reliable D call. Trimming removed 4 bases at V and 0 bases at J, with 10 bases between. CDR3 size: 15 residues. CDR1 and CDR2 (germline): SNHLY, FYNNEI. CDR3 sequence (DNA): TGTGCCAGCAGTGGATGGTCTAATAGCAATCAGCCCCAGCATTTT. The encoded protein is CASSGWSNSNQPQHF. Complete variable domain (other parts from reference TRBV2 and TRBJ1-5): EPEVTQTPSHQVTQMGQEVILRCVPISNHLYFYWYRQILGQKVEFLVSFYNNEISEKSEIFDDQFSVERPDGSNFTLKIRSTKLEDSAMYFCASSGWSNSNQPQHFGDGTRLSIL.

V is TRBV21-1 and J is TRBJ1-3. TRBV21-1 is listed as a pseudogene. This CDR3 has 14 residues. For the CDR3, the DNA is TGTGCCGAGAGAGGGGGGGCCTCTGGAAACACCATATATTTT. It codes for CAERGGASGNTIYF.

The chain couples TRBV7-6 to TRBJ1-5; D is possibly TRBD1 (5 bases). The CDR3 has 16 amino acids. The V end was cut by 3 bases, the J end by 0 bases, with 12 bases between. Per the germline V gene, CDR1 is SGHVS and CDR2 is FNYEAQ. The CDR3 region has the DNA TGTGCCAGCAGCTTGGCGGGGGGGTATAGCAATCAGCCCCAGCATTTT. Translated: CASSLAGGYSNQPQHF. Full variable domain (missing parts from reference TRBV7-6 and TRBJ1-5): GAGVSQSPRYKVTKRGQDVALRCDPISGHVSLYWYRQALGQGPEFLTYFNYEAQQDKSGLPNDRFSAERPEGSISTLTIQRTEQRDSAMYRCASSLAGGYSNQPQHFGDGTRLSIL.

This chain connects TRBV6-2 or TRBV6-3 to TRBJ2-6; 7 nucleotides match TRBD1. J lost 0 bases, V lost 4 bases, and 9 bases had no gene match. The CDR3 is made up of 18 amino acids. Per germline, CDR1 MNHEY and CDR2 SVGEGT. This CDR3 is CASSSRTGALSGANVLTF. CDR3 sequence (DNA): TGTGCCAGCAGTTCGAGGACAGGAGCCCTCTCTGGGGCCAACGTCCTGACTTTC.

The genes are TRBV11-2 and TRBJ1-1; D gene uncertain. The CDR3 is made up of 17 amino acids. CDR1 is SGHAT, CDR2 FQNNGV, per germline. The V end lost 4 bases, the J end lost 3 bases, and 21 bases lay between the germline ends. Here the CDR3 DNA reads TGTGCCAGCAGCTCATCGATTTCGGGGAGGCAGCACACTGAAGCTTTCTTT. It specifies CASSSSISGRQHTEAFF.

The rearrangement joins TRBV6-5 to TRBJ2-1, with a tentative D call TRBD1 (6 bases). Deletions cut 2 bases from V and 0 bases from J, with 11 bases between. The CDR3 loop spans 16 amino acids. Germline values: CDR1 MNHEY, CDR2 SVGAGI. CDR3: CASSYTSGVSYNEQFF. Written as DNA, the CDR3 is TGTGCCAGCAGTTACACCTCAGGGGTCTCCTACAATGAGCAGTTCTTC.